Listed below are T cell receptor beta chains from one sample, sequenced in a study of blood T cell repertoires in COVID-19. The table came from immunoSEQ multiplex PCR; TCRdb's copy has only in-frame clones and leaves some out. The sample yields some 120,000 clones, around 88% seen once. Sequencing input: peripheral blood. The origin of the receptors is a woman aged 45 to 65 with active or convalescent COVID-19. Each CDR3 is given with its conserved first and last residue. Each record gives: CDR3 length, J gene, clone size, V gene, D gene, CDR3 protein, CDR3 DNA. The D gene is left open where the match is weak. Where a row states a size, it is once, few, many or the class of an expanded clone; other rows omit it.

len: 15; j_gene: TRBJ2-1; abundance: once; v_gene: TRBV15; d_gene: -; CDR3aa: CATSRDINIYNEQFF; CDR3nt: TGTGCCACCAGCAGAGATATCAACATATACAATGAGCAGTTCTTC
len: 16; j_gene: TRBJ1-1; abundance: -; v_gene: TRBV19; d_gene: -; CDR3aa: CASSTRRLTMNTEAFF; CDR3nt: TGTGCCAGTAGTACCCGACGGCTAACTATGAACACTGAAGCTTTCTTT
len: 16; j_gene: TRBJ2-3; abundance: -; v_gene: TRBV3-1/TRBV3-2; d_gene: -; CDR3aa: CASSPPPAASTDTQYF; CDR3nt: TGTGCCAGCAGCCCTCCTCCAGCGGCTAGCACAGATACGCAGTATTTT
len: 14; j_gene: TRBJ1-5; abundance: -; v_gene: TRBV25-1; d_gene: TRBD1; CDR3aa: CASRETGGNQPQHF; CDR3nt: TGTGCCAGCAGGGAAACAGGGGGCAATCAGCCCCAGCATTTT
len: 14; j_gene: TRBJ2-1; abundance: -; v_gene: TRBV2; d_gene: -; CDR3aa: CASSRLLLATEQFF; CDR3nt: TGTGCCAGCAGTAGGCTTCTCCTAGCGACTGAGCAGTTCTTC
len: 15; j_gene: TRBJ2-7; abundance: -; v_gene: TRBV13; d_gene: TRBD2; CDR3aa: CASSQGRLAEHEQYF; CDR3nt: TGTGCCAGCAGCCAAGGGAGACTAGCTGAGCACGAGCAGTACTTC
len: 12; j_gene: TRBJ2-3; abundance: -; v_gene: TRBV12-3/TRBV12-4; d_gene: -; CDR3aa: CASSFFSDTQYF; CDR3nt: TGTGCCAGCAGTTTCTTTTCGGATACGCAGTATTTT
len: 15; j_gene: TRBJ1-5; abundance: -; v_gene: TRBV7-9; d_gene: -; CDR3aa: CASSPAGGGNQPQHF; CDR3nt: TGTGCCAGCAGCCCGGCTGGGGGCGGGAATCAGCCCCAGCATTTT
len: 15; j_gene: TRBJ2-3; abundance: -; v_gene: TRBV5-4; d_gene: TRBD1; CDR3aa: CASSQGTGGTDTQYF; CDR3nt: TGTGCCAGCAGCCAGGGGACAGGGGGCACAGATACGCAGTATTTT
len: 16; j_gene: TRBJ2-7; abundance: -; v_gene: TRBV5-8; d_gene: TRBD1; CDR3aa: CASSLGQGRYSYEQYF; CDR3nt: TGTGCCAGCAGCTTGGGACAGGGAAGATATTCCTACGAGCAGTACTTC
len: 11; j_gene: TRBJ1-5; abundance: -; v_gene: TRBV6-5; d_gene: -; CDR3aa: CASTPFQPQHF; CDR3nt: TGTGCCAGCACCCCTTTCCAGCCCCAGCATTTT
len: 14; j_gene: TRBJ1-1; abundance: -; v_gene: TRBV30; d_gene: TRBD1; CDR3aa: CAARTGGRNTEAFF; CDR3nt: TGTGCCGCCCGGACAGGGGGAAGGAACACTGAAGCTTTCTTT
len: 12; j_gene: TRBJ2-7; abundance: -; v_gene: TRBV6-1; d_gene: -; CDR3aa: CASSETSYEQYF; CDR3nt: TGTGCCAGCAGTGAGACTTCCTACGAGCAGTACTTC